A selection of T cell receptor beta chains follows, all from one sample in a study of T cells in Graves' hyperthyroidism and ophthalmopathy. TCRdb redid the calling of the multiplex PCR reads with MiXCR, one entry per CDR3 protein. The table includes 700,000 to 950,000 distinct CDR3 sequences, under 45% detected once. Specimen: blood. These receptors were collected from a woman aged 40 to 50 with Graves' hyperthyroidism. The CDR3 runs from the conserved cysteine through the conserved F or W. Each record gives: D gene, J gene, clone size, CDR3 length, V gene, CDR3 DNA, CDR3 protein. A D gene is named only where the DNA matches it firmly. Some rows mark clone size as missing; the rest say once, few, many or name a class of expanded clone.

d_gene: TRBD1; j_gene: TRBJ2-2; abundance: many; len: 13; v_gene: TRBV20-1; CDR3nt: TGCAGTGCCGAGACAGGGCAAACCGGGGAGCTGTTTTTT; CDR3aa: CSAETGQTGELFF
d_gene: -; j_gene: TRBJ2-7; abundance: -; len: 14; v_gene: TRBV5-8; CDR3nt: TGTGCCAGCAGCTTGGACGGCGGCACGGGAGAGCAGTACTTC; CDR3aa: CASSLDGGTGEQYF
d_gene: -; j_gene: TRBJ2-7; abundance: -; len: 16; v_gene: TRBV7-2; CDR3nt: TGTGCCAGCAGCTTAGAGAGTGGAATTCCGGTATACGAGCAGTACTTC; CDR3aa: CASSLESGIPVYEQYF
d_gene: -; j_gene: TRBJ2-6; abundance: many; len: 12; v_gene: TRBV10-3; CDR3nt: TGTGCCCCAGTCTCTGGGGCCAACGTCCTGACTTTC; CDR3aa: CAPVSGANVLTF
d_gene: -; j_gene: TRBJ1-1; abundance: many; len: 13; v_gene: TRBV25-1; CDR3nt: TGTGCCAGCGCATCCGCGTGGAACACTGAAGCTTTCTTT; CDR3aa: CASASAWNTEAFF
d_gene: TRBD2; j_gene: TRBJ2-5; abundance: -; len: 20; v_gene: TRBV7-2; CDR3nt: TGTGCCAGCAGCTTAAAGTTCACGCCCCGACTAGCGGGGCGCCAAGAGACCCAGTACTTC; CDR3aa: CASSLKFTPRLAGRQETQYF
d_gene: -; j_gene: TRBJ1-1; abundance: -; len: 14; v_gene: TRBV10-3; CDR3nt: TGTGCCATCAGTGAGGGGACGTCGAACACTGAAGCTTTCTTT; CDR3aa: CAISEGTSNTEAFF
d_gene: -; j_gene: TRBJ1-4; abundance: few; len: 14; v_gene: TRBV4-3; CDR3nt: TGCGCCAGCAGCCAACTCGGCAGAATTGAAAAACTGTTTTTT; CDR3aa: CASSQLGRIEKLFF
d_gene: -; j_gene: TRBJ1-5; abundance: many; len: 16; v_gene: TRBV19; CDR3nt: TGTGCCAGTAGTATGGCCGGGATTGGCAGCAATCAGCCCCAGCATTTT; CDR3aa: CASSMAGIGSNQPQHF
d_gene: -; j_gene: TRBJ1-1; abundance: many; len: 10; v_gene: TRBV7-2; CDR3nt: TGTGCCAGCAGCTTAGTCCTCACCACATTT; CDR3aa: CASSLVLTTF
d_gene: -; j_gene: TRBJ1-1; abundance: few; len: 13; v_gene: TRBV25-1; CDR3nt: TGTGCCAGCAGTGCTACCCTCGGAAGTGGGGCTTTCTTT; CDR3aa: CASSATLGSGAFF
d_gene: -; j_gene: TRBJ1-6; abundance: once; len: 17; v_gene: TRBV20-1; CDR3nt: TGCAGTGCTATGGGGCTAGCGGGACAATATTATAATTCACCCCTCCACTTT; CDR3aa: CSAMGLAGQYYNSPLHF
d_gene: -; j_gene: TRBJ1-5; abundance: many; len: 16; v_gene: TRBV15; CDR3nt: TGTGCCACCAGCAAAAGAGCTCGGGTTAGCAATCAGCCCCAGCATTTT; CDR3aa: CATSKRARVSNQPQHF
d_gene: TRBD1; j_gene: TRBJ2-7; abundance: few; len: 19; v_gene: TRBV7-2; CDR3nt: TGTGCCAGCAGCTCTATAACGTCATTAAGGACAGGGTCTCCCTACGAGCAGTACTTC; CDR3aa: CASSSITSLRTGSPYEQYF
d_gene: TRBD2; j_gene: TRBJ2-7; abundance: many; len: 14; v_gene: TRBV15; CDR3nt: TGTGCCACCAGCTTTAGCGGGGGTCCCTACGAGCAGTACTTC; CDR3aa: CATSFSGGPYEQYF
d_gene: TRBD1; j_gene: TRBJ1-1; abundance: few; len: 15; v_gene: TRBV14; CDR3nt: TGTGCCAGCAGCTTACGGACAGGGTGGGTCACTGAAGCTTTCTTT; CDR3aa: CASSLRTGWVTEAFF
d_gene: -; j_gene: TRBJ1-3; abundance: -; len: 17; v_gene: TRBV7-8; CDR3nt: TGTGCCAGCAGCTCATCTGAACAAGGGTCGTCTGGAAACACCATATATTTT; CDR3aa: CASSSSEQGSSGNTIYF
d_gene: -; j_gene: TRBJ1-5; abundance: -; len: 15; v_gene: TRBV7-2; CDR3nt: TGTGCCAGCAGCTTAATGATGTCAGGGAATCAGCCCCAGCATTTT; CDR3aa: CASSLMMSGNQPQHF
d_gene: TRBD1; j_gene: TRBJ1-5; abundance: -; len: 16; v_gene: TRBV5-1; CDR3nt: TGCGCCAGCAGCGAAGGGACAGGGGCAGGCAATCAGCCCCAGCATTTT; CDR3aa: CASSEGTGAGNQPQHF
d_gene: TRBD2; j_gene: TRBJ2-7; abundance: many; len: 16; v_gene: TRBV10-3; CDR3nt: TGTGCCATCAGTGCCCGACTAGCGGGAGCCTCTCGAGAGCAGTACTTC; CDR3aa: CAISARLAGASREQYF
d_gene: TRBD1; j_gene: TRBJ1-3; abundance: many; len: 15; v_gene: TRBV7-9; CDR3nt: TGTGCCAGCAGCGCCGGGACAGTTACTGGAAACACCATATATTTT; CDR3aa: CASSAGTVTGNTIYF
d_gene: -; j_gene: TRBJ2-7; abundance: many; len: 14; v_gene: TRBV7-8; CDR3nt: TGTGCCAGCAGCTTACCCGGGGGCGTCTACGAGCAGTACTTC; CDR3aa: CASSLPGGVYEQYF
d_gene: -; j_gene: TRBJ1-1; abundance: -; len: 13; v_gene: TRBV25-1; CDR3nt: TGTGCCAGCAGTGACAGCTCGAACACTGAAGCTTTCTTT; CDR3aa: CASSDSSNTEAFF
d_gene: TRBD2; j_gene: TRBJ2-5; abundance: many; len: 14; v_gene: TRBV4-3; CDR3nt: TGCGCCAGCAGCCAAGGGACTAGCAAAGAGACCCAGTACTTC; CDR3aa: CASSQGTSKETQYF
d_gene: -; j_gene: TRBJ2-7; abundance: many; len: 13; v_gene: TRBV7-9; CDR3nt: TGTGCCAGCAGCTTCGGGAGATGGTCCGAGCAGTACTTC; CDR3aa: CASSFGRWSEQYF
d_gene: -; j_gene: TRBJ2-2; abundance: once; len: 13; v_gene: TRBV7-9; CDR3nt: TGCGCCAGCAGCCCCTCCCCGGCCGGGGAGCTGTTTTTT; CDR3aa: CASSPSPAGELFF
d_gene: -; j_gene: TRBJ2-5; abundance: -; len: 17; v_gene: TRBV5-1; CDR3nt: TGCGCCAGCAGCCTAGGGACTGGGGGCCCATATAGGGAGACCCAGTACTTC; CDR3aa: CASSLGTGGPYRETQYF
d_gene: TRBD1; j_gene: TRBJ2-2; abundance: few; len: 15; v_gene: TRBV11-2; CDR3nt: TGTGCCAGCAGGGGACAGCAACTTTCCGCCGGGGAGCTGTTTTTT; CDR3aa: CASRGQQLSAGELFF
d_gene: -; j_gene: TRBJ1-5; abundance: many; len: 14; v_gene: TRBV10-3; CDR3nt: TGTGCCATCTGGACAGCTCATAGCAATCAGCCCCAGCATTTT; CDR3aa: CAIWTAHSNQPQHF
d_gene: -; j_gene: TRBJ1-6; abundance: many; len: 14; v_gene: TRBV5-1; CDR3nt: TGCGCCAGCAGCTTGGAACGGATTTATTCACCCCTCCACTTT; CDR3aa: CASSLERIYSPLHF
d_gene: -; j_gene: TRBJ2-5; abundance: -; len: 11; v_gene: TRBV7-8; CDR3nt: TGTGCCAGCAGCGTCCAGGAGGCCCAGTACTTC; CDR3aa: CASSVQEAQYF
d_gene: -; j_gene: TRBJ2-7; abundance: -; len: 13; v_gene: TRBV2; CDR3nt: TGTGCCAGCAGTAGACAGGGAGGGTACGAGCAGCACTTC; CDR3aa: CASSRQGGYEQHF
d_gene: TRBD1; j_gene: TRBJ2-2; abundance: -; len: 18; v_gene: TRBV2; CDR3nt: TGTGCCAGCAGTGCTTTGGACCTTGGACAGGCCTACACCGGGGAGCTGTTTTTT; CDR3aa: CASSALDLGQAYTGELFF
d_gene: -; j_gene: TRBJ2-5; abundance: many; len: 13; v_gene: TRBV9; CDR3nt: TGTGCCAGCAAGCCGGCACTGCAAGAGACCCAGTACTTC; CDR3aa: CASKPALQETQYF
d_gene: -; j_gene: TRBJ1-1; abundance: -; len: 18; v_gene: TRBV10-3; CDR3nt: TGTGCCATCAGTGAACCCGGCGGGGCCCGATTTGGGAACACTGAAGCTTTCTTT; CDR3aa: CAISEPGGARFGNTEAFF
d_gene: -; j_gene: TRBJ1-4; abundance: -; len: 13; v_gene: TRBV6-6; CDR3nt: TGTGCCAGCAGTAGCACAGGGAAAGAAAAACTGTTTTTT; CDR3aa: CASSSTGKEKLFF
d_gene: TRBD2; j_gene: TRBJ2-7; abundance: -; len: 14; v_gene: TRBV5-1; CDR3nt: TGCGCCAGCAGCGTAGCGGGGGTCCCCTACGAGCAGTACTTC; CDR3aa: CASSVAGVPYEQYF
d_gene: -; j_gene: TRBJ1-2; abundance: many; len: 15; v_gene: TRBV14; CDR3nt: TGTGCCAGCAGCCGCATGAGAGCCTTTAACTATGGCTACACCTTC; CDR3aa: CASSRMRAFNYGYTF